This entry lists 12 T cell receptor beta chains sequenced from one sample in a study of identical twins. MiXCR, applied by TCRdb to the 5' RACE reads, yields one record per CDR3 protein. The table includes 570,000 or so distinct CDR3 sequences, 9.6% detected once. These data were also reused for a study on yellow fever vaccine responses in identical twins.

Sequencing used PBMCs. Receptors were obtained from a woman aged 18 to 35 in good health.

This clonotype was seen more than once but under ten times. The chain couples TRBV20-1 to TRBJ2-1, with no clear D. The CDR3 covers 12 residues. CDR1 and CDR2 (germline): DFQATT, SNEGSKA (reference sequence). The V end was cut by 2 bases, the J end by 6 bases, with 8 bases between. The CDR3 is CSARFISNEQFF. The CDR3 DNA reads TGCAGTGCTAGATTCATCTCCAATGAGCAGTTCTTC.

This clonotype came up many times. The J gene is TRBJ2-7, the V gene TRBV20-1, with 7 bases lining up with TRBD2. There are 15 residues in the CDR3. J lost 1 base, V lost 1 base, and 7 bases had no gene match. From germline, CDR1 is DFQATT and CDR2 SNEGSKA (reference sequence). The CDR3 sequence: CSARVPGRPSYEQYF. DNA of the CDR3: TGCAGTGCTAGAGTCCCCGGGAGGCCTTCCTACGAGCAGTACTTC.

Ten or more counts support this clonotype. The chain employs TRBV20-1 and TRBJ1-5; D gene ambiguous. The CDR3 totals 13 residues. V lost 3 bases and J 2 bases, leaving 8 bases between the germline ends. Looked up from germline, CDR1 is DFQATT and CDR2 is SNEGSKA (reference sequence). CDR3 sequence: CSASGERNQPQHF. DNA of the CDR3: TGCAGTGCTAGCGGGGAGCGCAATCAGCCCCAGCATTTT.

The V and J genes are TRBV30 and TRBJ2-7; 7 bases map to TRBD1. The germline V gene has CDR1 GTSNPN and CDR2 SVGIG (reference sequence). Germline trimming cut 4 bases from V and 6 bases from J; bases unmatched to any gene: 3. The CDR3 is 11 amino acids. In DNA, the CDR3 is TGTGCCTGGACAACAGGGGTCGAGCAGTACTTC. Translating gives CAWTTGVEQYF.

The chain carries TRBV2 and TRBJ1-6; no reliable D call. CDR3 length equals 15 residues. Per the germline V gene, CDR1 is SNHLY and CDR2 is FYNNEI. V lost 3 bases to trimming and J lost 2 bases, with 8 bases between them. In DNA form, the CDR3 reads TGTGCCAGCAGTGACACGGGAACCTATAATTCACCCCTCCACTTT. This translates into CASSDTGTYNSPLHF. Using reference TRBV2 and TRBJ1-6 for the parts outside the CDR3, the full variable domain is EPEVTQTPSHQVTQMGQEVILRCVPISNHLYFYWYRQILGQKVEFLVSFYNNEISEKSEIFDDQFSVERPDGSNFTLKIRSTKLEDSAMYFCASSDTGTYNSPLHFGNGTRLTVT.

The chain recombines TRBV15 with TRBJ2-1, with TRBD2 identical over 9 bases. This CDR3 is 16 amino acids long. The trim removed 0 bases at V and 4 bases at J, leaving 4 bases unmatched. CDR1 and CDR2 from the germline V gene are LNHNV and YYDKDF (reference sequence). CDR3 nucleotides: TGTGCCACCAGCAGAGATGGTCTAGCGGGGTACAATGAGCAGTTCTTC. This translates into CATSRDGLAGYNEQFF.

V and J are TRBV7-9 and TRBJ2-7, with a weak D call TRBD1 (6 bases). This CDR3 is built from 15 residues. Trimming removed 4 bases at V and 5 bases at J, with 18 bases between. Per the germline V gene, CDR1 is SEHNR and CDR2 is FQNEAQ (reference sequence). CDR3 DNA sequence: TGTGCCAGCAGCTGGGCCGCAGGGGTAACCCACGAGCAGTACTTC. Translating it yields CASSWAAGVTHEQYF.

This clonotype has a count of ten or more. This chain joins TRBV20-1 and TRBJ2-1, with 13 nucleotides matching TRBD2. Looked up from germline, CDR1 is DFQATT and CDR2 is SNEGSKA (reference sequence). There are 19 residues in the CDR3. The V and J ends lost 5 bases and 0 bases, in that order; junction bases with no gene match: 13. This chain's CDR3 is CSAHQGLAGATSSYNEQFF. The CDR3, as DNA: TGCAGTGCTCACCAAGGACTAGCGGGAGCCACGAGCTCCTACAATGAGCAGTTCTTC.

This clonotype was seen many times. The chain is built from TRBV7-2 and TRBJ1-2; 12 bases map to TRBD1. The CDR3 is 16 amino acids. The germline gives CDR1 SGHTA, CDR2 FQGNSA. With 1 base clipped from V and 8 bases from J, the junction kept 8 bases outside the gene matches. CDR3 protein: CASSLGPGQGAGGYTF. The CDR3 coding sequence is TGTGCCAGCAGCTTAGGACCGGGACAGGGGGCAGGGGGCTACACCTTC.

This clonotype was seen more than once but under ten times. This rearrangement joins TRBV20-1 to TRBJ2-5, with a weak D call TRBD1 (6 bases). Germline loops: CDR1 DFQATT, CDR2 SNEGSKA (reference sequence). V lost 0 bases to trimming and J lost 1 base, with 9 bases between them. This CDR3 is 14 amino acids long. CDR3 bases: TGCAGTGCTAGAGATCCCAGGGGCCAAGAGACCCAGTACTTC. This translates into CSARDPRGQETQYF.

The chain recombines TRBV7-9 with TRBJ2-1; TRBD1 agrees at 9 bases. In germline, CDR1 is SEHNR, CDR2 FQNEAQ (reference sequence). This CDR3 contains 16 residues. V trimming: 3 bases; J trimming: 3 bases; junction bases outside the gene matches: 6. CDR3 in amino acids: CASSLGGTGSYNEQFF. The CDR3 DNA is TGTGCCAGCAGCTTGGGTGGGACAGGGAGCTACAATGAGCAGTTCTTC.

This rearrangement joins TRBV2 to TRBJ2-7; D may be TRBD1 or TRBD2 (5 bases each). The germline V gene encodes CDR1 SNHLY and CDR2 FYNNEI. The CDR3 runs to 13 residues. The V and J ends lost 8 bases and 2 bases respectively, with 13 bases between them. The CDR3 is CASDGTTTYEQYF. The CDR3 DNA reads as TGTGCCAGCGACGGGACGACAACCTACGAGCAGTACTTC.